The 15 T cell receptor beta chains reported below all come from one sample, sequenced in a study of blood T cell repertoires in COVID-19. Sequenced by immunoSEQ multiplex PCR; TCRdb stores in-frame clones only, minus some. This sample has just under 55,000 clones, with 80% to 85% found just once. The specimen was peripheral blood. The receptors shown here come from a woman aged 60-70 years with acute or convalescent COVID-19.

In regard to this clone: Other DNA sequences of this sample code for an identical CDR3. This chain uses TRBV6-1 with TRBJ1-1; 7 nucleotides line up with TRBD1. CDR3 length equals 13 residues. V was pared by 2 bases and J by 4 bases, with 1 base of the junction left unmatched. Germline-derived CDR1 and CDR2 are MNHNS and SASEGT. The CDR3 region is CASSERQGTEAFF. The CDR3 DNA follows: TGTGCCAGCAGTGAAAGACAGGGCACTGAAGCTTTCTTT.

This clone appeared once. The chain uses TRBV19 and TRBJ1-6, with 10 bases that match TRBD1. The germline gives CDR1 LNHDA, CDR2 SQIVND (reference sequence). The J segment lost 8 bases and the V segment lost 6 bases, leaving 13 bases of the junction unmatched. This CDR3 contains 17 residues. This CDR3 is CASSQRTGGDQDSPLHF. CDR3 DNA: TGTGCCAGTAGCCAAAGGACAGGGGGGGACCAAGATTCACCCCTCCACTTT.

The J gene is TRBJ1-2, the V gene TRBV7-9, with a tentative D call TRBD1 (6 bases). CDR1 and CDR2 from the germline V gene are SEHNR and FQNEAQ (reference sequence). The CDR3 extends over 13 amino acids. Trimming cost V 5 bases and J 3 bases, with 10 bases left between them. The chain's CDR3 is CASSLGGDYGYTF. The CDR3 DNA is TGTGCCAGCAGCCTAGGGGGAGACTATGGCTACACCTTC.

This clone was recorded once. The rearrangement links TRBV5-1 to TRBJ2-3; the D gene is possibly TRBD2 (6 bases). Germline V gives CDR1 SGHRS, CDR2 YFSETQ. CDR3 length equals 15 residues. V was shortened by 0 bases and J by 4 bases, with 12 bases between the two germline ends. CDR3 DNA: TGCGCCAGCAGCTTGGGCGGGATTGGGGCAGATACGCAGTATTTT. It translates to CASSLGGIGADTQYF.

This rearrangement joins TRBV5-5 to TRBJ1-3; 10 bases align to TRBD1. This CDR3 is built from 17 residues. The germline V gene has CDR1 SGHKS and CDR2 YYEKEE (reference sequence). V was clipped by 2 bases and J by 0 bases; unmatched bases: 5. The CDR3, as DNA: TGTGCCAGCAGCTTTGCAGGACAGGGGGTCTCTGGAAACACCATATATTTT. Translation: CASSFAGQGVSGNTIYF.

The gene calls are TRBV29-1 and TRBJ2-3; D is undetermined. Germline V gene lookup returns CDR1 SQVTM and CDR2 ANQGSEA. V was shortened by 4 bases and J by 8 bases, with 13 bases between the two germline ends. The CDR3 runs to 12 residues. This CDR3 reads CSVVVVVGTQYF. CDR3 nucleotides: TGCAGCGTTGTCGTGGTAGTTGGTACGCAGTATTTT.

J is TRBJ1-3 and V is TRBV18; 7 bases map to TRBD1. Unmatched junction bases numbered 1, after V lost 3 bases and J lost 2 bases. Germline CDR1 is KGHSH and CDR2 is LQKENI. The CDR3 runs 14 residues. The CDR3 loop reads CASSPQGAGNTIYF. The CDR3 DNA reads as TGTGCCAGCTCACCGCAGGGGGCTGGAAACACCATATATTTT.

This clone was seen a single time. This sequence joins TRBV7-8 and TRBJ2-1; 10 bases align to TRBD2. The V segment lost 1 base and the J segment 7 bases; nucleotides outside the gene matches: 7. The CDR3 is 16 amino acids. Germline CDR1 is SGHVS and CDR2 is FQNEAQ. CDR3 in amino acids: CASSLVRSGGANEQFF. In DNA, the CDR3 is TGTGCCAGCAGCTTAGTTCGGAGCGGGGGGGCAAATGAGCAGTTCTTC.

This clone occurred once. The rearrangement links TRBV3-1 (or the pseudogene TRBV3-2) to TRBJ2-1, with 10 bases fitting TRBD2. V was pared by 3 bases and J by 4 bases, with 6 bases of the junction left unmatched. Germline V CDR1 and CDR2: LGHDT, YNNKEL (reference sequence). This CDR3 spans 16 amino acids. Written as DNA, the CDR3 is TGTGCCAGCAGCCACATAGCGGGAGGCAGATACAATGAGCAGTTCTTC. It codes for CASSHIAGGRYNEQFF.

V gene TRBV9 combines with J gene TRBJ1-2; 10 bases match TRBD1. Trimming removed 6 bases from V and 7 bases from J; junction bases left unmatched: 12. The CDR3 totals 15 residues. Germline-derived CDR1 and CDR2 are SGDLS and YYNGEE. This CDR3 is CASTSRDRGFFGYTF. The CDR3 DNA is TGTGCCAGCACCTCCCGGGACAGGGGATTTTTTGGCTACACCTTC.

The V gene is TRBV19, the J gene TRBJ1-6, with a tentative D call TRBD1 (6 bases). V was cut by 1 base and J by 6 bases, with 10 bases left in between. The CDR3 runs to 15 residues. The germline CDR1 and CDR2 sequences are LNHDA and SQIVND (reference sequence). The CDR3 region has the DNA TGTGCCAGTAGTATAGGACAGGAGGTTAATTCACCCCTCCACTTT. It encodes CASSIGQEVNSPLHF.

This clone was found once. The chain recombines TRBV28 with TRBJ2-7; 7 bases agree with TRBD1. The CDR3 has 17 amino acids. Germline values: CDR1 MDHEN, CDR2 SYDVKM. Trimming cost V 2 bases and J 4 bases; bases outside gene matches: 14. As DNA, the CDR3 is TGTGCCAGCAGTTTACAAGCCACCACAGGGGTGAGGTACGAGCAGTACTTC. Its translation: CASSLQATTGVRYEQYF. Variable domain in full (rest from reference TRBV28 and TRBJ2-7): DVKVTQSSRYLVKRTGEKVFLECVQDMDHENMFWYRQDPGLGLRLIYFSYDVKMKEKGDIPEGYSVSREKKERFSLILESASTNQTSMYLCASSLQATTGVRYEQYFGPGTRLTVT.

CDR3 residues: CASSIIASPDQPQHF. As DNA, the CDR3 is TGTGCCAGTAGTATCATAGCTAGCCCGGACCAGCCCCAGCATTTT. This chain connects TRBV19 to TRBJ1-5, with D uncertain. The CDR3 length is 15 residues. Germline CDR1 is LNHDA and CDR2 is SQIVND (reference sequence). Between the trimmed V and J ends, which lost 3 bases and 7 bases, there was a span of 16 bases.

The J gene is TRBJ2-7, the V gene TRBV30, with D tentatively TRBD1 (5 bases). The CDR3 is 14 amino acids. The germline gives CDR1 GTSNPN, CDR2 SVGIG (reference sequence). The V and J ends lost 1 base and 3 bases respectively, with 13 bases between them. DNA for the CDR3: TGTGCCTGGAGTGGAATCCCCAGGGACTACGAGCAGTACTTC. It specifies CAWSGIPRDYEQYF.

This chain uses TRBV15 with TRBJ1-4, with TRBD1 identical over 8 bases. The germline V gene encodes CDR1 LNHNV and CDR2 YYDKDF (reference sequence). V was pared by 2 bases and J by 7 bases, with 6 bases of the junction left unmatched. This CDR3 contains 15 residues. CDR3 amino acids: CATSRRTGLGEKLFF. The CDR3 DNA is TGTGCCACCAGCAGAAGGACAGGGCTGGGTGAAAAACTGTTTTTT.